This T cell receptor beta chain was captured in a study of breast tumors, draining lymph nodes, adjacent tissues. Findings of the study overall: Compared with lymph nodes, tumors were less diverse; compared with nontumor tissue, more. That most tumor T cells come from lymph nodes remained unproven.

From the multiplex PCR reads, TCRdb called clonotypes with MiXCR, one entry per CDR3 protein. The sample yields over 70,000 distinct CDR3 sequences, around 30% seen once. V lost 0 bases and J lost 2, with 8 bases in between. The germline V gene has CDR1 SGHTA and CDR2 FQGNSA. CDR3 length equals 14 residues. This clonotype was observed many times. Antigen unknown. Axillary draining lymph nodes of breast cancer patients supplied the node samples. The chain couples TRBV7-2 to TRBJ2-7; tentative D call: TRBD2 (6 bases). The source is a female donor with breast cancer. Some clones in this sample may be carry-over from other donors' samples. Material: axillary lymph node tissue. CDR3 DNA: TGTGCCAGCAGCTTAGCTAGCGGAGCCTACGAGCAGTACTTC. Amino acids: CASSLASGAYEQYF.